These 14 T cell receptor beta chains were sequenced from one sample in a study of Ad26.COV2.S vaccination and SARS-CoV-2 variants (dated by TCRdb to the early 2020s). The sample's treatment or condition label is to be understood as: around 19 received Ad26.COV2.S at low or high dose, single or two shots; 5 received placebo; per-sample allocation not given. Repertoires of vaccine and placebo recipients were sequenced from samples taken on day 63 after the first injection. Receptor libraries were prepared by the immunoSEQ multiplex PCR assay. TCRdb holds this immuneACCESS table with in-frame rearrangements only. Some clones are missing; in checked studies, unresolved V genes explain under half, and the rest has no known cause. In this sample the table shows over 300,000 clones, under 90% of which occur a single time. Approximately 7% of the sample belongs to the ten largest clones. Sequenced here: peripheral blood, sampled in a trial of Ad26.COV2.S vaccine versus placebo. The receptors here all came from a person aged 18-65 years who received the Ad26.COV2.S COVID-19 vaccine or a placebo.

The V and J genes are TRBV7-8 and TRBJ2-3; TRBD2 matches at 9 bases. The CDR3 has 17 residues. CDR1 is SGHVS and CDR2 is FQNEAQ in the germline V gene. J lost 1 base, V lost 0 bases, and 5 bases had no gene match. The CDR3 region is CASSLALLAGGTDTQYF. As DNA, the CDR3 is TGTGCCAGCAGCTTAGCCTTACTAGCGGGCGGCACAGATACGCAGTATTTT.

A single count supports this clone. CDR3 bases: TGTGCCAGCAGCTTAGGCCGGGAGAGCTCCTACAATGAGCAGTTCTTC. It specifies CASSLGRESSYNEQFF. The chain uses TRBV13 and TRBJ2-1, with D possibly being TRBD2 (6 bases). From germline, CDR1 is PRHDT and CDR2 FYEKMQ (reference sequence). The CDR3 sequence is 16 residues long. The germline V and J ends were trimmed by 0 bases and 0 bases, with 9 bases remaining between them.

CDR3 in amino acids: CASSRRYNPTGTGAEAFF. The CDR3 region has the DNA TGTGCCAGCAGCCGGCGTTACAACCCGACCGGGACAGGAGCTGAAGCTTTCTTT. The chain joins TRBV11-2 to TRBJ1-1; 8 bases align to TRBD1. The ends lost 5 bases at V and 6 bases at J; junction bases unmatched: 20. This CDR3 has 18 amino acids. Germline V gives CDR1 SGHAT, CDR2 FQNNGV. The full variable domain, its missing parts supplied by reference TRBV11-2 and TRBJ1-1, is EAGVAQSPRYKIIEKRQSVAFWCNPISGHATLYWYQQILGQGPKLLIQFQNNGVVDDSQLPKDRFSAERLKGVDSTLKIQPAKLEDSAVYLCASSRRYNPTGTGAEAFFGQGTRLTVV.

The chain uses TRBV30 and TRBJ1-3; D not resolved. Trimming took off 2 bases at V and 4 bases at J, with 9 bases between the two ends. The CDR3 contains 13 residues. Germline V gives CDR1 GTSNPN, CDR2 SVGIG (reference sequence). DNA of the CDR3: TGTGCCTGGAGTAGGTACGCAGGAAACACCATATATTTT. This translates into CAWSRYAGNTIYF.

The chain carries TRBV25-1 and TRBJ1-2; D is uncertain. V lost 6 bases and J lost 6, with 11 bases in between. CDR3 length: 12 amino acids. The germline gives CDR1 MGHDK, CDR2 SYGVNS. This chain's CDR3 is CASRGSWDGYTF. The CDR3 DNA is TGTGCCAGCAGAGGTTCCTGGGATGGCTACACCTTC.

Of note for this clone: The sample has other DNA sequences that encode this CDR3 too. This rearrangement joins TRBV5-4 to TRBJ2-5; TRBD2 might be the D (6 bases). The germline CDR1 and CDR2 sequences are SGHNT and YYREEE (reference sequence). CDR3 length: 14 residues. Deletions cut 0 bases from V and 5 bases from J, with 11 bases between. The CDR3 loop is CASSLGGVGETQYF. The CDR3 DNA follows: TGTGCCAGCAGCTTGGGGGGGGTCGGCGAGACCCAGTACTTC. Looking up the rest from reference TRBV5-4 and TRBJ2-5 gives the full variable domain: ETGVTQSPTHLIKTRGQQVTLRCSSQSGHNTVSWYQQALGQGPQFIFQYYREEENGRGNFPPRFSGLQFPNYSSELNVNALELDDSALYLCASSLGGVGETQYFGPGTRLLVL.

V usage is TRBV6-1 and J usage is TRBJ1-3; D gene uncertain. This CDR3 is 16 amino acids long. The ends were cut back, 3 bases at V and 2 bases at J, with 14 bases in the middle. The germline V gene encodes CDR1 MNHNS and CDR2 SASEGT. The CDR3 DNA reads TGTGCCAGCAGTGACCGACGGGCGGCTGCTGGAAACACCATATATTTT. Translation: CASSDRRAAAGNTIYF.

The CDR3 protein is CASSREYSGEPYEQYF. The CDR3 DNA follows: TGCGCCAGCAGCCGAGAATATAGCGGGGAGCCCTACGAGCAGTACTTC. The V gene is TRBV4-1, the J gene TRBJ2-7; 8 bases match TRBD2. The CDR3 covers 16 residues. The germline V gene encodes CDR1 MGHRA and CDR2 YSYEKL. The V gene end was trimmed by 4 bases and the J gene end by 2 bases; junction bases not matched to a gene: 10.

The chain has TRBV7-3 and TRBJ1-2, with D perhaps TRBD1 (5 bases). The germline CDR1 and CDR2 sequences are SGHTA and FQGTGA. V lost 5 bases to trimming and J lost 3 bases, with 19 bases between them. The CDR3 length is 16 residues. DNA for the CDR3: TGTGCCAGCAGCCGACCCCAACCAGGGTATTACTATGGCTACACCTTC. Amino acids: CASSRPQPGYYYGYTF.

The V gene is TRBV6-5, the J gene TRBJ1-1; unclear D gene. This CDR3 is 13 amino acids long. Trimming took 6 bases from V and 1 from J, leaving 9 bases between them. Germline assignment: CDR1 MNHEY and CDR2 SVGAGI. CDR3 sequence: CASSPERNTEAFF. CDR3 DNA: TGTGCCAGCAGCCCGGAGAGGAACACTGAAGCTTTCTTT.

The rearrangement joins TRBV6-4 to TRBJ2-2; 7 nucleotides agree with TRBD1. This CDR3 contains 16 residues. The ends lost 6 bases at V and 3 bases at J; junction bases unmatched: 10. Germline loops: CDR1 MRHNA, CDR2 SNTAGT. CDR3 nucleotides: TGTGCCAGCAGACAGTCCCTGGACAGGCACACCGGGGAGCTGTTTTTT. It translates to CASRQSLDRHTGELFF.

The chain combines TRBV6-5 with TRBJ2-1, with D perhaps TRBD2 (6 bases). CDR1 and CDR2 from the germline V gene are MNHEY and SVGAGI. The CDR3 extends over 11 amino acids. The germline V and J ends were trimmed by 6 bases and 8 bases, with 8 bases remaining between them. The CDR3 sequence is CASSRGYEQFF. The CDR3 coding sequence is TGTGCCAGCAGCCGGGGGTATGAGCAGTTCTTC.

This sequence joins TRBV7-3 and TRBJ2-2, with D unresolved. Germline assignment: CDR1 SGHTA and CDR2 FQGTGA. Trimming took 5 bases from V and 6 from J, leaving 10 bases between them. The CDR3 consists of 13 residues. CDR3 amino acids: CASSESHPGELFF. As DNA, the CDR3 is TGTGCCAGCAGCGAGAGTCACCCCGGGGAGCTGTTTTTT.

The chain uses TRBV6-6 and TRBJ1-2; possibly TRBD1 for D (6 bases). The CDR3 contains 16 residues. With 5 bases removed from V and 4 bases from J, the gap between germline ends came to 20 bases. The germline CDR1 and CDR2 sequences are MNHNY and SVGAGI (reference sequence). The CDR3 region is CASSPYRAGDSYGYTF. CDR3 bases: TGTGCCAGCAGTCCCTACAGGGCAGGGGATTCCTATGGCTACACCTTC.